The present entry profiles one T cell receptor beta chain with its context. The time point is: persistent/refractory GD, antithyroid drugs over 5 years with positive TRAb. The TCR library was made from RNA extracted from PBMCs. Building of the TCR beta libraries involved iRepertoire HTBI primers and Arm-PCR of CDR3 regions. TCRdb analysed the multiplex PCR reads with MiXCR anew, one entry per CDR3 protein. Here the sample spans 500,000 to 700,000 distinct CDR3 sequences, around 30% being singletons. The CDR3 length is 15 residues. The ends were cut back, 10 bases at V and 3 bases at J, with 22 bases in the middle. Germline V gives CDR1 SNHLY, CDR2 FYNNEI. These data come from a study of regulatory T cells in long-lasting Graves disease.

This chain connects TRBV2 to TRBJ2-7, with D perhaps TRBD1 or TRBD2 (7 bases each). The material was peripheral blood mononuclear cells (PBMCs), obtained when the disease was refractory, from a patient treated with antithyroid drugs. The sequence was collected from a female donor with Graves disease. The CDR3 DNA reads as TGTGCCACCCGTAGAGGGGGCGGGAGAAGCTACGAGCAGTACTTC. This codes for CATRRGGGRSYEQYF.